This T cell receptor (beta chain) is drawn from a study of regulatory T cells in long-lasting Graves disease. Relying on iRepertoire HTBI primers and Arm-PCR of CDR3 regions, the team built TCR beta libraries. TCRdb reprocessed the multiplex PCR reads with MiXCR, giving one entry per CDR3 protein. The profile shows roughly 610,000 distinct CDR3 sequences, under 20% of them singletons. This clonotype was picked up many times. The CDR3 extends over 14 amino acids. V lost 2 bases, J lost 3 bases, and 10 bases lay in between. Germline CDR1 reads MDHEN; CDR2 reads SYDVKM. The time point was: newly diagnosed GD, antithyroid drugs for less than 3 months. From PBMCs, RNA was extracted and then used to make the TCR library. These data were also reused for a study on T cells in Graves' hyperthyroidism and ophthalmopathy.

This receptor was identified in a woman aged 25 to 45 with Graves disease. Material: peripheral blood mononuclear cells (PBMCs), obtained at new diagnosis, from a patient treated with antithyroid drugs. The rearrangement links TRBV28 to TRBJ2-5, with D perhaps given as TRBD1 or TRBD2 (5 bases each). The CDR3 reads CASSLVGVEETQYF. The CDR3 region has the DNA TGTGCCAGCAGTTTAGTGGGGGTGGAAGAGACCCAGTACTTC.